Below are 18 T cell receptor beta chains sequenced from a single sample in a study of blood T cells in healthy people across ages. It was with a sample-barcoded 5' primer and a J-beta primer mix that a second PCR of about 6 to 12 cycles was run. TCRdb redid the calling of the 5' RACE reads with MiXCR, one entry per CDR3 protein. Of more than 650,000 distinct CDR3 sequences in the sample, about 24% were seen once. Specimen: blood. Every receptor here comes from a man in his 70s in good health.

In its sample, this clonotype was seen many times. The V and J genes are TRBV6-5 and TRBJ1-4; D is uncertain. CDR3 size: 13 residues. Germline V CDR1 and CDR2: MNHEY, SVGAGI. Trimming took off 6 bases at V and 4 bases at J, with 9 bases between the two ends. CDR3 sequence: CASSPRYNEKLFF. DNA of the CDR3: TGTGCCAGCAGCCCTCGGTATAATGAAAAACTGTTTTTT.

A remark on this clonotype: The junction shows a germline mismatch at one end, possibly a read error. The J gene is TRBJ2-3, the V gene TRBV6-1; possibly TRBD2 for D (5 bases). CDR1 and CDR2 from the germline V gene are MNHNS and SASEGT. The CDR3 loop spans 16 amino acids. CDR3 sequence: CARSPPRSSGWDTQYF. The DNA of the CDR3 is TGTGCCCGCAGCCCACCCCGTAGCTCGGGGTGGGATACGCAGTATTTT.

J is TRBJ2-7 and V is TRBV28; TRBD1 matches at 8 bases. The CDR3 covers 14 residues. The V and J ends lost 5 bases and 2 bases, in that order; junction bases with no gene match: 5. Germline assignment: CDR1 MDHEN and CDR2 SYDVKM. The CDR3 region has the DNA TGTGCCAGCAGTCGACAGGGGCCGCCCTACGAGCAGTACGTC. This codes for CASSRQGPPYEQYV.

The rearrangement joins TRBV12-3 or TRBV12-4 to TRBJ2-7, with D perhaps TRBD1 (6 bases). The CDR3 loop spans 13 amino acids. V was pared by 8 bases and J by 5 bases, with 16 bases between. CDR3: CASRRQDFHEQYF. CDR3 sequence (DNA): TGTGCCAGCCGGCGACAGGATTTCCACGAGCAGTACTTC.

The rearrangement links TRBV3-1 to TRBJ2-6; 7 bases fit TRBD1. CDR3 size: 17 residues. Trimming took 1 base from V and 3 from J; bases not matched to a gene: 6. Germline CDR1 LGHDT, CDR2 YNNKEL (reference sequence). DNA for the CDR3: TGTGCCAGCAGCCAAGGACGAGGGGGCTTTGGGGCCAACGTCCTGACTTTC. It is translated as CASSQGRGGFGANVLTF.

In this sample, this clonotype turned up many times. V usage is TRBV20-1 and J usage is TRBJ2-5; perhaps TRBD1 as D (6 bases). The CDR3 covers 12 residues. Trimming removed 3 bases from V and 4 bases from J, with 9 bases in between. The germline V gene has CDR1 DFQATT and CDR2 SNEGSKA (reference sequence). The CDR3 protein is CSASRTAETQYF. In nucleotides, the CDR3 is TGCAGTGCTAGTCGGACAGCAGAGACCCAGTACTTC.

The gene calls are TRBV6-5 and TRBJ2-1, with 12 bases that match TRBD2. V trimming: 5 bases; J trimming: 6 bases; junction bases outside the gene matches: 2. CDR1 MNHEY and CDR2 SVGAGI come from the germline V gene. This CDR3 contains 14 residues. CDR3 sequence (DNA): TGTGCCAGCAGTGCTAGCGGGGGGGCCAATGAGCAGTTCTTC. This translates into CASSASGGANEQFF.

This rearrangement joins TRBV4-1 to TRBJ1-6, with 7 bases matching TRBD1. The length of the CDR3 is 14 residues. V lost 4 bases, J lost 8 bases, and 5 bases stayed unmatched. Germline CDR1 MGHRA, CDR2 YSYEKL. The CDR3 nucleotides read TGCGCCAGCAGCCGCGGGACAGTTGATTCACCCCTCCACTTT. It specifies CASSRGTVDSPLHF.

This clonotype was detected a few times. The chain uses TRBV7-3 and TRBJ1-1; D remains unclear. Trimming left V 3 bases short and J 8 bases short, with 13 bases between. Per the germline V gene, CDR1 is SGHTA and CDR2 is FQGTGA. This CDR3 has 13 amino acids. This chain's CDR3 is CASSLGQETEAFF. Written as DNA, the CDR3 is TGTGCCAGCAGCTTGGGTCAGGAAACAGAAGCTTTCTTT.

The sample holds a few counts of this clonotype. The chain joins TRBV20-1 to TRBJ2-1; TRBD2 matches at 10 bases. Germline CDR1 reads DFQATT; CDR2 reads SNEGSKA (reference sequence). V lost 0 bases to trimming and J lost 4 bases; unmatched junction nucleotides: 3. The CDR3 contains 15 residues. CDR3 protein: CSARELAGWYNEQFF. DNA for the CDR3: TGCAGTGCTAGAGAACTAGCGGGATGGTACAATGAGCAGTTCTTC.

The sample holds a few counts of this clonotype. The rearrangement links TRBV12-3 or TRBV12-4 to TRBJ2-5, with a weak D call TRBD2 (5 bases). TRBJ2-7 explains the end of the DNA better; the J call may be wrong. The CDR3 sequence is 14 residues long. The CDR3 loop is CASSRNGGSYEQYF. CDR3 DNA: TGTGCCAGCAGCAGGAACGGCGGGTCCTACGAGCAGTACTTC.

The rearrangement uses TRBV3-1 and TRBJ1-1; TRBD1 agrees at 7 bases. V shed 4 bases and J 7 bases; nucleotides not matched to a gene: 18. Germline CDR1 LGHDT, CDR2 YNNKEL (reference sequence). The CDR3 consists of 17 residues. The CDR3 DNA sequence: TGTGCCAGCAGCCGACGAGTACTACGGAGGGGGCAAAGTGAAGCTTTCTTT. It yields the protein CASSRRVLRRGQSEAFF.

This clonotype was found many times. This chain joins TRBV18 and TRBJ2-1; D might be TRBD1 or TRBD2, each matching 5 bases. The CDR3 totals 14 residues. The germline V gene has CDR1 KGHSH and CDR2 LQKENI. Between the trimmed V and J ends, which lost 6 bases and 5 bases, there was a span of 14 bases. The CDR3 loop is CASSLRRDDNEQFF. CDR3 in DNA: TGTGCCAGCTCCCTGCGACGGGACGACAATGAGCAGTTCTTC.

The chain is built from TRBV29-1 and TRBJ2-3, with D hard to call. The CDR3 is 15 residues long. Looked up from germline, CDR1 is SQVTM and CDR2 is ANQGSEA. V lost 5 bases and J 0 bases, leaving 15 bases between the germline ends. The CDR3 nucleotides are TGCAGCGTTTCAAGTGGAGAACAGAGCACAGATACGCAGTATTTT. Its translation: CSVSSGEQSTDTQYF.

This clonotype showed up just a few times. This chain links TRBV6-5 with TRBJ1-6, with D unresolved. Germline assignment: CDR1 MNHEY and CDR2 SVGAGI. The CDR3 is made up of 14 amino acids. V was shortened by 2 bases and J by 6 bases, with 8 bases between the two germline ends. This chain's CDR3 is CASSYPGGNSPLHF. CDR3 bases: TGTGCCAGCAGTTACCCCGGTGGTAATTCACCCCTCCACTTT.

There are a few counts of this clonotype. The chain joins TRBV9 to TRBJ2-2, with 7 bases fitting TRBD2. Germline trimming cut 5 bases from V and 4 bases from J; bases unmatched to any gene: 11. The germline V gene has CDR1 SGDLS and CDR2 YYNGEE. There are 16 residues in the CDR3. The CDR3 bases are TGTGCCAGCAGTGCCTTCGGGGGAGGGAGCACCGGGGAGCTGTTTTTT. Translating gives CASSAFGGGSTGELFF.

The rearrangement links TRBV5-1 to TRBJ1-1; D is ambiguous. The V gene's germline CDR1 is SGHRS and CDR2 YFSETQ. Deletions cut 4 bases from V and 3 bases from J, with 16 bases between. The CDR3 length is 15 residues. The CDR3 region is CASSPTGRVDTEAFF. CDR3 sequence (DNA): TGCGCCAGCAGCCCTACCGGGAGGGTGGACACTGAAGCTTTCTTT.

The J gene is TRBJ1-1, the V gene TRBV3-1; no clear D gene. The germline V gene encodes CDR1 LGHDT and CDR2 YNNKEL (reference sequence). Deletions cut 6 bases from V and 7 bases from J, with 12 bases between. This CDR3 spans 12 amino acids. CDR3 sequence reads: CASRLRTSEAFF. The CDR3 DNA is TGTGCCAGCAGACTGCGGACGAGTGAAGCTTTCTTT.